This T cell receptor beta chain appears in the sequencing data of a study of CD8+ T cells in alopecia areata. Findings and caveats of the study: Tofacitinib yielded significantly lower scalp clonality and fewer expanded CD8+ clones among the top 100.

Specified treatment: oral pan-JAK inhibitor, 5-10 mg twice daily. RNA, once extracted, was reverse transcribed into cDNA for use as the sequencing template. Libraries were prepared by immunoSEQ multiplex PCR; TCRdb keeps only in-frame clonotypes and omits some of them. Of about 190,000 clones detected, around 56% appear once; the ten largest clones hold 0.65% to 0.7%. For this clone: Its antigen is unidentified.

Germline V gene data show CDR1 as SQVTM and CDR2 as ANQGSEA. V gave up 3 bases and J gave up 4 bases, with 13 bases separating them. The CDR3 is 14 amino acids. The TCR comes from a human donor with alopecia areata. Sequences were derived from CD4+ T cells sorted from blood, sampled at week 4, from a patient treated with tofacitinib. This chain connects TRBV29-1 to TRBJ1-3, with a weak D call TRBD1 (5 bases). In nucleotides, the CDR3 is TGCAGCGTTGAGCGGTCCAGGGCCGGAAACACCATATATTTT. This sequence encodes CSVERSRAGNTIYF.